One sample yielded the 23 T cell receptor beta chains listed below, sequenced in a study of CD8 T cells in Susac syndrome. When the RNA was reverse transcribed, random hexamers were used with an input of 0.5 to 1 ug. TCRdb re-derived calls from the immunoSEQ multiplex PCR reads in MiXCR, one entry per CDR3 protein. The repertoire has 77,000 or so distinct CDR3 sequences, approximately 94% of them found once; the top ten carry around 0.4%. What was sequenced was CD8+ T cells from PBMCs. These receptor sequences come from a human donor with multiple sclerosis.

This chain links TRBV27 with TRBJ1-4, with D possibly being TRBD1 (5 bases). The V and J ends lost 6 bases and 13 bases respectively, with 24 bases between them. Germline lookup yields CDR1 MNHEY and CDR2 SMNVEV (reference sequence). The CDR3 runs to 15 residues. The CDR3 coding sequence is TGTGCCAGCAGACATCCAGGGAGGCCCTTGGATGGACTGTTTTTT. Translating gives CASRHPGRPLDGLFF.

This clonotype was observed a single time. The junction does not match germline at one end; this may be a read error. The rearrangement links TRBV7-2 to TRBJ2-7, with D perhaps TRBD1 or TRBD2 (7 bases each). This CDR3 contains 14 residues. The germline gives CDR1 SGHTA, CDR2 FQGNSA. The CDR3 coding sequence is TGTGCCAGCACCTTAGATCAGGGGGGGTACGAGCAGTACTTC. Protein product: CASTLDQGGYEQYF.

The CDR3 here is CASTIREGHTEAFF. The CDR3 nucleotides are TGTGCCAGTACCATACGGGAGGGGCACACTGAAGCTTTCTTT. The chain carries TRBV19 and TRBJ1-1; perhaps TRBD1 as D (5 bases). In germline, CDR1 is LNHDA, CDR2 SQIVND (reference sequence). Trimming pared 7 bases from V and 3 bases from J, leaving 15 bases between. CDR3 size: 14 residues.

The chain carries TRBV7-9 and TRBJ2-7; D possibly corresponds to TRBD1 (6 bases). Germline V gene lookup returns CDR1 SEHNR and CDR2 FQNEAQ (reference sequence). V was cut by 5 bases and J by 6 bases, with 17 bases left in between. The CDR3 extends over 14 amino acids. DNA of the CDR3: TGTGCCAGCAGCCACCCAACAGGGATAGGCGAGCAGTACTTC. It yields the protein CASSHPTGIGEQYF.

The rearrangement joins TRBV12-3 or TRBV12-4 to TRBJ2-4; D ambiguous. The CDR3 covers 11 residues. Between the trimmed V and J ends, which lost 3 bases and 6 bases, there was a span of 3 bases. CDR3 DNA: TGTGCCAGCAGTTTGGGAAACATTCAGTACTTC. It yields the protein CASSLGNIQYF.

This clonotype was seen a single time. The chain recombines TRBV25-1 with TRBJ2-7; 7 bases match TRBD1. CDR3 length: 16 amino acids. Germline V gene data show CDR1 as MGHDK and CDR2 as SYGVNS. V gave up 4 bases and J gave up 5 bases; unmatched junction bases: 14. DNA for the CDR3: TGTGCCAGCAGTGGAGGAGTCCGGACAGGTTATAACGAGCAGTACTTC. Amino acid sequence: CASSGGVRTGYNEQYF.

J is TRBJ2-4 and V is TRBV4-2, with 11 bases that match TRBD2. Unmatched junction bases numbered 11, after V lost 0 bases and J lost 7 bases. The CDR3 has 18 amino acids. CDR1 is LGHNA, CDR2 YNFKEQ, per germline. The CDR3 region is CASSQDGTSGSFWNIQYF. The CDR3 nucleotides read TGTGCCAGCAGCCAAGATGGCACTAGCGGGAGTTTCTGGAACATTCAGTACTTC.

V and J are TRBV29-1 and TRBJ1-5; D may be TRBD1 (5 bases). The germline V gene encodes CDR1 SQVTM and CDR2 ANQGSEA. Trimming pared 5 bases from V and 4 bases from J, leaving 12 bases between. The CDR3 totals 13 residues. Written as DNA, the CDR3 is TGCAGCGTTCGTCCCCCAGGGAATCAGCCCCAGCATTTT. Translating gives CSVRPPGNQPQHF.

This clonotype was counted a few times. The CDR3 region is CSVDRSGTGELFF. The CDR3 bases are TGCAGCGTTGATAGGTCGGGGACCGGGGAGCTGTTTTTT. The chain links TRBV29-1 to TRBJ2-2, with a tentative D call TRBD2 (5 bases). Germline CDR1 SQVTM, CDR2 ANQGSEA. V was cut by 3 bases and J by 5 bases, with 10 bases left in between. There are 13 residues in the CDR3.

The chain uses TRBV11-2 and TRBJ2-2; perhaps D is TRBD1 or TRBD2 (6 bases each). The CDR3 is 14 amino acids. V lost 3 bases and J lost 7, with 12 bases in between. Germline V gene data show CDR1 as SGHAT and CDR2 as FQNNGV. The CDR3 loop is CASSLWGAGGELFF. CDR3 in DNA: TGTGCCAGCAGCTTGTGGGGGGCTGGCGGGGAGCTGTTTTTT.

The chain couples TRBV7-9 to TRBJ1-1, with D uncertain. CDR1 is SEHNR, CDR2 FQNEAQ, per germline (reference sequence). CDR3 length: 12 residues. Deletions cut 5 bases from V and 4 bases from J, with 8 bases between. The CDR3 loop reads CASSTLGTEAFF. The CDR3 DNA sequence: TGTGCCAGCAGCACCCTGGGCACTGAAGCTTTCTTT.

The V gene is TRBV6-4, the J gene TRBJ1-1; D is uncertain. Trimming left V 3 bases short and J 0 bases short, with 8 bases between. Looked up from germline, CDR1 is MRHNA and CDR2 is SNTAGT. This CDR3 has 14 residues. The CDR3: CASSEAGMNTEAFF. DNA for the CDR3: TGTGCCAGCAGTGAAGCAGGCATGAACACTGAAGCTTTCTTT.

This sequence joins TRBV9 and TRBJ2-7; a weak D match, TRBD1 (5 bases). CDR3 length equals 12 residues. Germline assignment: CDR1 SGDLS and CDR2 YYNGEE. The ends were cut back, 3 bases at V and 5 bases at J, with 9 bases in the middle. CDR3 DNA sequence: TGTGCCAGCAGCGGCCAGGGTGACGAGCAGTACTTC. Translating gives CASSGQGDEQYF.

The chain combines TRBV5-1 with TRBJ2-1; the D is unclear. Looked up from germline, CDR1 is SGHRS and CDR2 is YFSETQ. This CDR3 comprises 12 residues. The germline V and J ends were trimmed by 4 bases and 7 bases, with 9 bases remaining between them. The DNA of the CDR3 is TGCGCCAGCAGCCCCCTTTGGAATGAGCAGTTCTTC. Its protein product is CASSPLWNEQFF. Combining the CDR3 with reference TRBV5-1 and TRBJ2-1 gives the whole variable domain KAGVTQTPRYLIKTRGQQVTLSCSPISGHRSVSWYQQTPGQGLQFLFEYFSETQRNKGNFPGRFSGRQFSNSRSEMNVSTLELGDSALYLCASSPLWNEQFFGPGTRLTVL.

This clonotype was seen a handful of times. The V call is TRBV7-3, the J call TRBJ1-2, with 7 bases that match TRBD1. Germline V gene sequence: CDR1 SGHTA, CDR2 FQGTGA. This CDR3 comprises 15 residues. Losses at the gene ends were 5 bases for V and 2 bases for J; bases not matched to a gene: 8. Written as DNA, the CDR3 is TGTGCCAGCAGCCGACAGGGTGAGGAAAACTATGGCTACACCTTC. Its translation is CASSRQGEENYGYTF.

This clonotype was counted a single time. The V gene is TRBV5-1, the J gene TRBJ1-5; tentative D call: TRBD1 (6 bases). V lost 4 bases and J lost 2, with 10 bases in between. CDR3 size: 14 residues. Looked up from germline, CDR1 is SGHRS and CDR2 is YFSETQ. The CDR3 is CASSPTGGNQPQHF. In DNA form, the CDR3 reads TGCGCCAGCAGCCCGACAGGTGGCAATCAGCCCCAGCATTTT.

The rearrangement uses TRBV3-1 and TRBJ1-2; D is unclear. This CDR3 contains 13 residues. The V end lost 0 bases, the J end lost 4 bases, and 6 bases lay between the germline ends. Germline V gene data show CDR1 as LGHDT and CDR2 as YNNKEL (reference sequence). CDR3 bases: TGTGCCAGCAGCCAAGATCGGTCCTATGGCTACACCTTC. Translated: CASSQDRSYGYTF.

This sequence joins TRBV3-1 and TRBJ2-2, with unresolved D. The CDR3 has 16 amino acids. CDR1 and CDR2 (germline): LGHDT, YNNKEL (reference sequence). Trimming pared 2 bases from V and 4 bases from J, leaving 14 bases between. The CDR3 bases are TGTGCCAGCAGCCAAAAAAGCCTGACGGGCACCGGGGAGCTGTTTTTT. Translated, it gives CASSQKSLTGTGELFF.

This clonotype has a handful of counts. The CDR3 sequence: CASSKTGQGRPGTEAFF. The CDR3 DNA is TGTGCCAGCAGCAAGACGGGACAGGGCCGCCCTGGAACTGAAGCTTTCTTT. The chain recombines TRBV3-1 with TRBJ1-1, with 9 nucleotides matching TRBD1. V gave up 5 bases and J gave up 5 bases; unmatched junction bases: 15. The CDR3 has 17 amino acids. Per the germline V gene, CDR1 is LGHDT and CDR2 is YNNKEL (reference sequence).

The chain links TRBV25-1 to TRBJ1-6; D is uncertain. V lost 6 bases and J lost 6, with 9 bases in between. From germline, CDR1 is MGHDK and CDR2 SYGVNS. The CDR3 spans 13 residues. The DNA of the CDR3 is TGTGCCAGCAGAGGTGTCAGTAATTCACCCCTCCACTTT. Its translation is CASRGVSNSPLHF.

The J gene is TRBJ2-7, the V gene TRBV6-5; D is perhaps TRBD1 (5 bases). Germline CDR1 and CDR2: MNHEY and SVGAGI. The CDR3 runs to 15 residues. Trimming removed 8 bases from V and 0 bases from J, with 17 bases in between. CDR3 region: CASGLGQEPSYEQYF. The DNA of the CDR3 is TGTGCCAGCGGATTGGGGCAGGAGCCCTCCTACGAGCAGTACTTC.

The rearrangement joins TRBV3-1 to TRBJ1-1, with 8 bases identical to TRBD1. The germline V gene encodes CDR1 LGHDT and CDR2 YNNKEL (reference sequence). The CDR3 totals 17 residues. The ends lost 5 bases at V and 0 bases at J; junction bases unmatched: 11. The CDR3 nucleotides read TGTGCCAGCAGCAGACAAGTCACAGGGGGGGTGAACACTGAAGCTTTCTTT. Its protein is CASSRQVTGGVNTEAFF.

This rearrangement joins TRBV9 to TRBJ2-5; a weak D match, TRBD2 (7 bases). V was trimmed by 0 bases and J by 2 bases, leaving 14 bases between them. CDR1 SGDLS and CDR2 YYNGEE come from the germline V gene. The CDR3 length is 16 residues. The CDR3 DNA sequence: TGTGCCAGCAGCGTAGTGGAAGGGGGGGTTCAAGAGACCCAGTACTTC. This codes for CASSVVEGGVQETQYF. The complete variable domain, with remaining parts taken from reference TRBV9 and TRBJ2-5, reads DSGVTQTPKHLITATGQRVTLRCSPRSGDLSVYWYQQSLDQGLQFLIQYYNGEERAKGNILERFSAQQFPDLHSELNLSSLELGDSALYFCASSVVEGGVQETQYFGPGTRLLVL.